The TCR beta chain described here comes from a study of beta chain features in type 1 diabetes. Germline V gene lookup returns CDR1 SGHTA and CDR2 FQGNSA. The CDR3 is 16 residues long. Between the trimmed V and J ends, which lost 4 bases and 0 bases, there was a span of 13 bases. Study-level points and caveats: Cells with high TCR expression could be over-represented when cDNA is sequenced.

Staining for CD45RO/CCR7/CD25/CD127/CD95/CD27 allowed sorting of CD4+ naive, central memory, regulatory and stem cell-like memory cells. The purity of all sorted populations exceeded 98%. Only a few counts were recorded for this clone. Its antigen remains unknown. Expressed TCRB transcripts were sequenced, since all the RNA that had been isolated was reverse transcribed. Using immunoSEQ multiplex PCR, the repertoire was profiled, and TCRdb retains in-frame clones only, with some absent. The table lists a few hundred thousand clones, approximately 28% of them singletons. The V call is TRBV7-2, the J call TRBJ2-1, with D maybe TRBD2 (5 bases). The clonotype comes from a man aged 18 to 29 in good health. Sequenced sample: naive CD4+ T cells from blood. CDR3 coding DNA: TGTGCCAGCAGCTCCGCCGTAGCGTACTCCTACAATGAGCAGTTCTTC. Its translation: CASSSAVAYSYNEQFF. The full variable domain, in which reference TRBV7-2 and TRBJ2-1 provide the parts outside the CDR3, is GAGVSQSPSNKVTEKGKDVELRCDPISGHTALYWYRQSLGQGLEFLIYFQGNSAPDKSGLPSDRFSAERTGGSVSTLTIQRTQQEDSAVYLCASSSAVAYSYNEQFFGPGTRLTVL.